These 7 T cell receptor beta chains came from one sample sequenced in a study of technical replicates of blood from several donors. TCRdb's copy holds only in-frame clones and misses some; the assay was immunoSEQ multiplex PCR. The table shows fewer than 95,000 clones, with about 91% occurring only once. The sequencing input was T cells isolated from PBMCs. Receptors were obtained from a human donor in good health.

V is TRBV19 and J is TRBJ2-3; 11 nucleotides line up with TRBD2. Germline trimming cut 3 bases from V and 4 bases from J; bases unmatched to any gene: 9. This CDR3 is built from 17 residues. CDR1 and CDR2 from the germline V gene are LNHDA and SQIVND (reference sequence). CDR3 DNA: TGTGCCAGTAGTATCGGGACTAGCGGACCTGCGGCAGATACGCAGTATTTT. Translation gives CASSIGTSGPAADTQYF. Based on the CDR3 plus reference TRBV19 and TRBJ2-3, the full variable domain is DGGITQSPKYLFRKEGQNVTLSCEQNLNHDAMYWYRQDPGQGLRLIYYSQIVNDFQKGDIAEGYSVSREKKESFPLTVTSAQKNPTAFYLCASSIGTSGPAADTQYFGPGTRLTVL.

The gene calls are TRBV11-1 and TRBJ2-1, with D maybe TRBD1 (6 bases). From germline, CDR1 is SGHAT and CDR2 FQDESV (reference sequence). V was shortened by 5 bases and J by 4 bases, with 12 bases between the two germline ends. The CDR3 contains 14 residues. The CDR3 DNA reads TGTGCCAGCAGCCCTACTGGGACATACAATGAGCAGTTCTTC. This encodes CASSPTGTYNEQFF.

This clone was detected a few times. The chain uses TRBV5-6 and TRBJ1-1; D is perhaps TRBD1 (6 bases). This CDR3 spans 14 amino acids. CDR1 is SGHDT and CDR2 is YYEEEE in the germline V gene. Between the trimmed V and J ends, which lost 4 bases and 1 base, there was a span of 11 bases. The CDR3 DNA reads TGTGCCAGCAGCCAACCACAGGGGAACACTGAAGCTTTCTTT. It encodes CASSQPQGNTEAFF. Based on the CDR3 plus reference TRBV5-6 and TRBJ1-1, the full variable domain is DAGVTQSPTHLIKTRGQQVTLRCSPKSGHDTVSWYQQALGQGPQFIFQYYEEEERQRGNFPDRFSGHQFPNYSSELNVNALLLGDSALYLCASSQPQGNTEAFFGQGTRLTVV.

V and J are TRBV27 and TRBJ2-4, with TRBD2 matching over 7 bases. The CDR3 has 15 residues. The germline gives CDR1 MNHEY, CDR2 SMNVEV (reference sequence). V dropped 5 bases and J dropped 9; count of bases not matched to a gene: 13. The CDR3 DNA reads TGTGCCAGCAGTCCCCGGGAGGTGGGACGGAGCATTCAGTACTTC. It encodes CASSPREVGRSIQYF.

The chain has TRBV15 and TRBJ2-7; 10 bases line up with TRBD1. With 6 bases clipped from V and 2 bases from J, the junction kept 4 bases outside the gene matches. The CDR3 has 14 amino acids. Germline assignment: CDR1 LNHNV and CDR2 YYDKDF (reference sequence). CDR3 coding DNA: TGTGCCACCAGGAAAGGACAGGGGGCCTACGAGCAGTACTTC. Protein: CATRKGQGAYEQYF.

The chain recombines TRBV6-1 with TRBJ1-1; D gene unclear. The CDR3 is made up of 13 amino acids. With 6 bases removed from V and 7 bases from J, the gap between germline ends came to 15 bases. Germline V lookup: CDR1 MNHNS, CDR2 SASEGT. In DNA, the CDR3 is TGTGCCAGCAGCCCCGAATTGCTAGTTGAAGCTTTCTTT. Its translation is CASSPELLVEAFF.

The rearrangement links TRBV6-1 to TRBJ2-3; 10 bases are shared with TRBD2. The CDR3 has 14 amino acids. Germline CDR1 reads MNHNS; CDR2 reads SASEGT. The J segment lost 4 bases and the V segment lost 7 bases, leaving 5 bases of the junction unmatched. DNA for the CDR3: TGTGCCAGCACAGCGGGGGGGCTGGCAGATACGCAGTATTTT. It specifies CASTAGGLADTQYF.